This T cell receptor (beta chain) was found in a study of CD8+ T cells in alopecia areata (dated by TCRdb to 2017 to 2018). In the study overall: The treated patients, all with moderate-to-severe alopecia areata, were enrolled in an open-label pilot trial of oral tofacitinib given at 5 to 10 mg twice daily. Patients received tofacitinib for 6 to 18 months and were then followed off drug for 6 months to check for delayed response and recurrence. Disease severity in treated patients was measured with the SALT score, which quantifies the percentage of affected scalp surface area. The study used high-throughput TCRbeta sequencing to examine T cell clonal expansion in alopecia areata, in both the C3H/HeJ mouse model and human patients. Human TCRbeta sequencing covered scalp tissue and sorted CD4+ and CD8+ peripheral blood T cells from patchy and totalis/universalis alopecia areata patients and healthy controls. Biopsies were taken from tofacitinib-treated patients at baseline and at 4 and 24 weeks of treatment, and a later scalp biopsy was taken in several of the tofacitinib-treated patients. Scalp clonality was compared across normal scalp (n=4), patchy alopecia areata scalp (n=8), and alopecia totalis/universalis scalp (n=8). RNA came from the PAXgene miRNA kit for fixed scalp, the miRNeasy kit for PBMCs, and the RNeasy kit for mouse skin. Amplification of TCRbeta CDR3 regions was done by immunoSEQ multiplex PCR using 35 Vbeta forward primers and 13 Jbeta reverse primers. Results the study describes overall, beyond this receptor: Shared TCR sequences between patients were less evident than in mice, which may be partly attributable to HLA diversity in the patient population. The treated cohort was small, with a single nonresponder, so links between baseline CD8+ expansion and response need larger studies. Unlike mouse skin, where gammadelta T cells dominate, normal human skin contains resident alphabeta T cells that get sequenced too, which complicates analysis of the scalp TCR repertoire. Tofacitinib significantly decreased scalp clonality and the number of expanded CD8+ clones among the top 100 scalp clones. Many expanded lesional clones persisted in scalp and blood during tofacitinib treatment, which may partly explain relapse after stopping treatment. Higher clonality and more expanded CD8+ clones were observed in lesional scalp than in normal scalp, particularly in alopecia totalis/universalis, a finding suggestive of antigenic drive.

The V end loses 1 base and the J end loses 7 bases, and a stretch of 8 bases separates them. The cysteine opens and the phenylalanine closes a CDR3 of 13 amino acids. The retained sequence is limited to the CDR3, 39 bases, with the frame set at the first base. Via the germline V gene (reference sequence), CDR1 is GTSNPN and CDR2 SVGIG. Library construction relied on the immunoSEQ multiplex PCR assay. RNA was extracted from all samples and reverse transcribed into cDNA as template for TCR sequencing. First-strand cDNA was synthesized with SuperScript III using a 2:1 mix of oligo-dT and random hexamers. A synthetic immune receptor repertoire was used to measure amplification bias, and any remaining bias was corrected computationally. The authors processed their data as follows. After raw reads were preprocessed to remove errors, the CDR3 was defined following IMGT conventions as running from the conserved cysteine to phenylalanine. Clonality was computed as 1 minus the Shannon entropy, with the entropy normalized by log2 of the number of productive unique TCRs. Whether each scalp clone was CD4 or CD8 was inferred by checking scalp TCRbeta sequences against the CD4 and CD8 repertoires from sorted blood. TCRdb mirrors the immuneACCESS table, restricted to in-frame sequences. Some clones are absent from its copies; in checked studies, under half trace to an unresolved V gene, and the reason for the others is unknown. D and trimming were read from the DNA, whereas the V and J calls and clone size are those reported in that table. Counted in this sample were some 210,000 clones; roughly 66% of them appeared once. The top ten hold 0.95% to 1.5% of the sample.

Per the publication, the treatment or condition label means: oral pan-JAK inhibitor, 5-10 mg twice daily. Peripheral blood and lesional scalp punch biopsies were obtained from patients with alopecia areata. PBMCs were separated by density centrifugation and stained for CD3, CD4 and CD8, after which CD4+ and CD8+ T cells were sorted on a FACSAria. To note about this clone: Its antigen is not yet known. Base qualities are not recorded, but no much larger clone differs from it by a single base.

The clonotype was recovered from a human donor with alopecia areata. The sequence is built from TRBV30 and TRBJ1-6; the D gene cannot be named for sure. Sequencing was performed on CD4+ T cells sorted from blood, taken around week 44, from a patient treated with tofacitinib. The CDR3 protein sequence reads: CAWSGRANSPLHF. The base sequence is TGTGCCTGGAGTGGCCGCGCGAATTCACCCCTCCACTTT.